The 18 T cell receptor beta chains in this list originate from one sample, sequenced in a study of human T cells and chemical hapten exposure. The sample's time point: pre-sensitization, week 0. Sample treatment: therapeutic diphenylcyclopropenone sensitization with weekly scalp DPC. TCRdb re-analysed the RACE reads in MiXCR, keeping a single row per CDR3 protein. The sample shows a few hundred thousand distinct CDR3 sequences, around 5% of them seen only once. The sequences come from whole blood, collected in connection with sensitization to the hapten diphenylcyclopropenone (DPC). These receptors were taken from a woman younger than 35 with alopecia areata. Some clones in this sample may be carry-over from other donors' samples.

This clonotype was seen just once. This may come from a read error, since a much larger clone is one base off. The rearrangement links TRBV5-6 to TRBJ2-7, with TRBD1 identical over 8 bases. The CDR3 runs 16 residues. Trimming took 4 bases from V and 3 from J; bases not matched to a gene: 12. Germline CDR1 SGHDT, CDR2 YYEEEE. CDR3 protein: CASSLQGANSVYEQYF. The DNA of the CDR3 is TGTGCCAGCAGCCTCCAGGGGGCCAACTCTGTCTACGAGCAGTACTTC.

About this clonotype: One junction end disagrees with the germline gene, perhaps due to a read error. J is TRBJ1-1 and V is TRBV7-7; a possible D gene is TRBD1 (6 bases). Germline V gene lookup returns CDR1 SSHAT and CDR2 FNYEAQ (reference sequence). The length of the CDR3 is 13 residues. The CDR3: CASSSEQGTEAFF. CDR3 nucleotide sequence: TGTGCTAGCAGCTCCGAACAGGGCACTGAAGCTTTCTTT.

This clonotype was counted ten times or more. The V call is TRBV4-3, the J call TRBJ2-5, with D uncertain. Trimming shortened V by 3 bases and J by 6 bases, and 17 bases separated the two germline ends. The CDR3 is made up of 15 amino acids. CDR1 is LGHNA, CDR2 YSLEER, per germline. The CDR3 is CASSHETGGLKTQYF. CDR3 bases: TGCGCCAGCAGCCATGAGACCGGTGGGCTGAAGACCCAGTACTTC.

The sample holds a few counts of this clonotype. The J gene is TRBJ1-2, the V gene TRBV2; TRBD1 aligns across 7 bases. The CDR3 spans 16 residues. V lost 6 bases and J lost 7; bases outside the gene matches: 17. Germline V gene data show CDR1 as SNHLY and CDR2 as FYNNEI. CDR3 loop: CASSEQGMVSGLGYTF. CDR3 bases: TGTGCCAGCAGCGAACAGGGGATGGTCTCTGGCCTTGGCTACACCTTC.

This clonotype was recorded at least ten times. The gene calls are TRBV6-5 and TRBJ1-2; a possible D gene is TRBD1 (5 bases). This CDR3 contains 13 residues. Germline V gives CDR1 MNHEY, CDR2 SVGAGI. V was trimmed by 7 bases and J by 6 bases, leaving 15 bases between them. The CDR3 region has the DNA TGTGCCAGCACCAAGAACAGGATCGATGGCTACACCTTC. This encodes CASTKNRIDGYTF.

The chain couples TRBV29-1 to TRBJ2-1; 11 bases are a match to TRBD2. The CDR3 is made up of 16 amino acids. Germline V gene lookup returns CDR1 SQVTM and CDR2 ANQGSEA. Trimming removed 1 base from V and 5 bases from J; junction bases left unmatched: 7. The DNA for the CDR3 is TGCAGCGTTGAAGCCTCGGGACTAGCGGACGACAATGAGCAGTTCTTC. As protein: CSVEASGLADDNEQFF.

This clonotype was detected once. A read error may explain this, as a much larger clone is one base away. The V and J genes are TRBV4-2 and TRBJ1-1; unclear D gene. The CDR3 length is 13 residues. From germline, CDR1 is LGHNA and CDR2 YNFKEQ. CDR3 residues: CASSQVMNTEALF. DNA of the CDR3: TGTGCCAGCAGCCAAGTTATGAACACTGAAGCTCTCTTT.

V usage is TRBV28 and J usage is TRBJ2-3; possible D gene TRBD2, 7 bases. CDR1 is MDHEN and CDR2 is SYDVKM in the germline V gene. Trimming removed 3 bases from V and 4 bases from J, with 14 bases in between. CDR3 length equals 15 residues. The CDR3 DNA sequence: TGTGCCAGCAGTTTGTTTAGGGGGGGCGCAGATACGCAGTATTTT. It yields the protein CASSLFRGGADTQYF.

This clonotype occurred a few times. The chain is built from TRBV4-1 and TRBJ2-5, with D hard to call. CDR3 length equals 14 residues. Germline values: CDR1 MGHRA, CDR2 YSYEKL. V was shortened by 1 base and J by 0 bases, with 6 bases between the two germline ends. CDR3: CASSQVLYQETQYF. The CDR3 bases are TGCGCCAGCAGCCAAGTCCTGTACCAAGAGACCCAGTACTTC.

This clonotype was counted ten times or more. The chain uses TRBV24-1 and TRBJ1-5, with a possible D match to TRBD1 (6 bases). Germline V gives CDR1 KGHDR, CDR2 SFDVKD. V lost 9 bases to trimming and J lost 1 base, with 9 bases between them. The CDR3 spans 13 residues. Here the CDR3 DNA reads TGTGCCACCGGCGGGGGCAGCAATCAGCCCCAGCATTTT. It translates to CATGGGSNQPQHF.

This clonotype was seen many times. J is TRBJ1-5 and V is TRBV20-1; unclear D gene. Looked up from germline, CDR1 is DFQATT and CDR2 is SNEGSKA (reference sequence). This CDR3 is built from 14 residues. V was shortened by 3 bases and J by 2 bases, with 11 bases between the two germline ends. The CDR3 loop is CSARGLEGNQPQHF. The CDR3 DNA reads TGCAGTGCTAGGGGTCTGGAGGGCAATCAGCCCCAGCATTTT.

The chain employs TRBV7-2 and TRBJ2-7; the D is unclear. CDR3 length equals 13 residues. Deletions cut 4 bases from V and 3 bases from J, with 10 bases between. CDR1 and CDR2 from the germline V gene are SGHTA and FQGNSA. The CDR3 here is CASSSRWDYEQYF. The CDR3, as DNA: TGTGCCAGCAGCTCCCGTTGGGACTACGAGCAGTACTTC.

This clonotype was seen repeatedly, ten times or more. This sequence joins TRBV7-2 and TRBJ2-3; 8 bases map to TRBD1. The junction had 2 bases not matched to a gene; V was cut back by 5 bases and J by 4 bases. The CDR3 loop spans 13 amino acids. Germline assignment: CDR1 SGHTA and CDR2 FQGNSA. For the CDR3, the DNA is TGTGCCAGCAGCGGACAGGGCCCAGATACGCAGTATTTT. This gives the protein CASSGQGPDTQYF.

This clonotype was recorded at least ten times. This chain links TRBV4-3 with TRBJ1-1; maybe TRBD1 (5 bases). CDR3 length equals 15 residues. CDR1 is LGHNA, CDR2 YSLEER, per germline. V lost 1 base, J lost 4 bases, and 13 bases lay in between. CDR3 DNA: TGCGCCAGCAGCCAAGCGGCCGACAGTGGCACTGAAGCTTTCTTT. Amino acids: CASSQAADSGTEAFF.

This clonotype was picked up many times. The chain recombines TRBV7-9 with TRBJ2-4; maybe TRBD1 (5 bases). V was clipped by 5 bases and J by 0 bases, with 11 bases between them. The CDR3 length is 15 residues. Germline CDR1 is SEHNR and CDR2 is FQNEAQ (reference sequence). In DNA, the CDR3 is TGTGCCAGCAGCACCCAGGGCAGAGCCAAAAACATTCAGTACTTC. Translated, it gives CASSTQGRAKNIQYF.

This clonotype was counted between two and nine times. The chain couples TRBV7-2 to TRBJ2-5; D remains unclear. This CDR3 has 17 amino acids. V lost 2 bases and J lost 3, with 19 bases in between. Germline-derived CDR1 and CDR2 are SGHTA and FQGNSA. The CDR3 DNA reads TGTGCCAGCAGCTTATCAGGAGCGCGACTCACTAAAGAGACCCAGTACTTC. Amino acid sequence: CASSLSGARLTKETQYF.

This clonotype was counted a few times. The V and J genes are TRBV5-1 and TRBJ2-5, with TRBD1 matching over 7 bases. V trimming: 3 bases; J trimming: 4 bases; junction bases outside the gene matches: 12. The CDR3 loop spans 16 amino acids. The germline V gene encodes CDR1 SGHRS and CDR2 YFSETQ. The CDR3 protein is CASSYPAGGRSETQYF. The CDR3 DNA sequence: TGCGCCAGCAGCTACCCGGCAGGGGGTCGATCAGAGACCCAGTACTTC.

V gene TRBV9 combines with J gene TRBJ1-1; D not certain. Germline values: CDR1 SGDLS, CDR2 YYNGEE. Trimming pared 1 base from V and 10 bases from J, leaving 14 bases between. The CDR3 runs 13 residues. The CDR3 here is CASSVKPEASAFF. The CDR3 region has the DNA TGTGCCAGCAGCGTAAAACCCGAAGCGTCAGCTTTCTTT. The variable domain in full, completed from reference TRBV9 and TRBJ1-1, reads DSGVTQTPKHLITATGQRVTLRCSPRSGDLSVYWYQQSLDQGLQFLIQYYNGEERAKGNILERFSAQQFPDLHSELNLSSLELGDSALYFCASSVKPEASAFFGQGTRLTVV.